In its sample, the clone carrying this TCR beta chain was seen many times. The antigen is undetermined. This sample was included in a study of T cell repertoires in cytomegalovirus infection. Study at large: Public signatures in TCR beta pointed to CMV infection and matching HLA type. Study observations and caveats: Dominating the ex vivo response were TCR beta clonotypes that were CMV-specific and HLA-C-restricted. Adding up the frequency of public TCR beta families identified people who carried CMV plus the relevant HLA.

TCRdb reprocessed the reads with MiXCR, giving one entry per CDR3 protein. The data show some 180,000 distinct CDR3 sequences, 17% seen once. The CDR3 totals 14 residues. V lost 2 bases to trimming and J lost 4 bases; unmatched junction nucleotides: 3. Germline lookup yields CDR1 MDHEN and CDR2 SYDVKM. Input material: CD8+ T cells from PBMCs. The sequence was collected from a human donor in good health (CMV status not recorded). Some clones in this sample may be carry-over from other donors' samples. The chain links TRBV28 to TRBJ1-1, with 8 bases that match TRBD1. Here the CDR3 reads CASSLVRGRTEAFF. CDR3 coding DNA: TGTGCCAGCAGTTTAGTCAGGGGGCGCACTGAAGCTTTCTTT.